The 31 T cell receptor beta chains below were found in one sample sequenced in a study of blood T cell repertoires in COVID-19. Here immunoSEQ multiplex PCR was the method, and the copy in TCRdb shows in-frame clones only, minus some. Found here are over 350,000 clones, approximately 89% of them singletons; the top ten hold around 0.86%. Sequenced sample: PBMCs or T cells enriched from blood (not recorded which). The receptors stem from a middle-aged woman who had been exposed to COVID-19.

The chain uses TRBV29-1 and TRBJ1-1; D uncertain. Germline loops: CDR1 SQVTM, CDR2 ANQGSEA. V lost 7 bases and J lost 0, with 18 bases in between. This CDR3 spans 15 amino acids. The CDR3 DNA reads as TGCAGCGCCCGTGTGAGTCTAAGCTTGAACACTGAAGCTTTCTTT. This gives the protein CSARVSLSLNTEAFF.

With regard to this clone: The junction departs from germline at one end; a sequencing error may be responsible. The rearrangement joins TRBV7-7 to TRBJ1-5; D is unclear. This CDR3 spans 16 amino acids. Germline CDR1 SSHAT, CDR2 FNYEAQ (reference sequence). In DNA, the CDR3 is TGTGCTAGCAGCTTAGCGCAAGGAGGTAGCAATCAGCCCCAGCATTTT. Amino acid sequence: CASSLAQGGSNQPQHF.

The chain is built from TRBV4-1 and TRBJ2-7, with 8 bases aligning to TRBD2. The germline V gene encodes CDR1 MGHRA and CDR2 YSYEKL. The J segment lost 2 bases and the V segment lost 1 base, leaving 4 bases of the junction unmatched. The CDR3 runs to 15 residues. This CDR3 is CASSQVSGSPYEQYF. The CDR3 DNA is TGCGCCAGCAGCCAAGTAAGCGGGAGCCCCTACGAGCAGTACTTC.

The rearrangement links TRBV5-1 to TRBJ1-3, with D unclear. The V and J ends lost 4 bases and 0 bases respectively, with 11 bases between them. Germline lookup yields CDR1 SGHRS and CDR2 YFSETQ. This CDR3 is built from 15 residues. This chain's CDR3 is CASSMLGVSGNTIYF. CDR3 in DNA: TGCGCCAGCAGCATGCTCGGGGTCTCTGGAAACACCATATATTTT.

This clone came up a few times. This sequence joins TRBV3-1 (or the pseudogene TRBV3-2) and TRBJ2-5, with 8 positions matching TRBD2. CDR1 is LGHDT and CDR2 is YNNKEL in the germline V gene (reference sequence). V lost 3 bases and J lost 5; bases outside the gene matches: 14. The CDR3 extends over 17 amino acids. CDR3 sequence: CASSHLRGGRREETQYF. CDR3 DNA sequence: TGTGCCAGCAGCCATTTACGGGGCGGGAGGCGGGAGGAGACCCAGTACTTC.

The chain has TRBV7-8 and TRBJ1-2, with 11 bases aligning to TRBD1. The CDR3 covers 15 residues. CDR1 SGHVS and CDR2 FQNEAQ come from the germline V gene. Trimming at V came to 5 bases and at J to 6 bases, leaving 8 bases not matched to a gene. The CDR3 is CASSPRTGGVHGYTF. The CDR3, as DNA: TGTGCCAGCAGCCCTCGGACAGGGGGCGTGCATGGCTACACCTTC.

This rearrangement joins TRBV7-6 to TRBJ2-2; 8 nucleotides agree with TRBD1. Germline CDR1 SGHVS, CDR2 FNYEAQ. CDR3 length: 15 residues. V was clipped by 11 bases and J by 4 bases; unmatched bases: 12. The CDR3 DNA sequence: TGTGCCGTTACCTCAGGGGGCCAACCCACCGGGGAGCTGTTTTTT. It specifies CAVTSGGQPTGELFF.

The V and J genes are TRBV5-6 and TRBJ1-1; 12 nucleotides match TRBD1. V trimming: 0 bases; J trimming: 11 bases; junction bases outside the gene matches: 8. Looked up from germline, CDR1 is SGHDT and CDR2 is YYEEEE. This CDR3 has 15 amino acids. CDR3 bases: TGTGCCAGCAGCTTGGAAGGGACAGGGGGCGCTCGGGCTTTCTTT. It yields the protein CASSLEGTGGARAFF.

J is TRBJ2-7 and V is TRBV10-2, with 8 bases fitting TRBD1. Trimming at V came to 8 bases and at J to 2 bases, leaving 8 bases not matched to a gene. The length of the CDR3 is 14 residues. Per the germline V gene, CDR1 is WSHSY and CDR2 is SAAADI. In nucleotides, the CDR3 is TGCGCCAGCCAGGACAGGGCCCGTACCTACGAGCAGTACTTC. Residues: CASQDRARTYEQYF.

The chain combines TRBV9 with TRBJ2-2; weak D call: TRBD1 (5 bases). There are 15 residues in the CDR3. The V and J ends lost 0 bases and 4 bases respectively, with 10 bases between them. CDR1 is SGDLS, CDR2 YYNGEE, per germline. The CDR3 nucleotides are TGTGCCAGCAGCGTAGGTGGGGCTAGCACCGGGGAGCTGTTTTTT. This translates into CASSVGGASTGELFF.

The CDR3 reads CASSLKEPLVAFF. In DNA form, the CDR3 reads TGTGCCAGCAGCCTGAAGGAGCCTCTTGTAGCTTTCTTT. V is TRBV7-9 and J is TRBJ1-1; D unresolved. The CDR3 runs to 13 residues. From germline, CDR1 is SEHNR and CDR2 FQNEAQ (reference sequence). Trimming took off 5 bases at V and 10 bases at J, with 17 bases between the two ends.

The chain joins TRBV12-3 or TRBV12-4 to TRBJ1-3, with D perhaps TRBD1 (5 bases). The V gene lost 5 bases and the J gene lost 7 bases, with 12 bases spanning the gap. CDR3 length: 13 residues. CDR3 in DNA: TGTGCCAGCAGTCCCCCCGGGGGGAACACCATATATTTT. Residues: CASSPPGGNTIYF.

Comments on this clone: Other DNA variants within this sample encode the same CDR3. J is TRBJ1-4 and V is TRBV18; D is unresolved. The CDR3 is made up of 13 amino acids. Germline CDR1 is KGHSH and CDR2 is LQKENI. V lost 2 bases to trimming and J lost 4 bases, with 5 bases between them. CDR3 nucleotide sequence: TGTGCCAGCTCACCAGGGCTTAATGAAAAACTGTTTTTT. It is translated as CASSPGLNEKLFF.

The V call is TRBV5-1, the J call TRBJ1-2; D gene uncertain. There are 17 residues in the CDR3. V gave up 0 bases and J gave up 5 bases, with 20 bases separating them. Germline values: CDR1 SGHRS, CDR2 YFSETQ. CDR3 loop: CASSLAPTAEKVYGYTF. CDR3 coding DNA: TGCGCCAGCAGCTTGGCCCCGACCGCGGAGAAAGTATATGGCTACACCTTC.

The gene calls are TRBV10-3 and TRBJ2-3; D may be TRBD1 (6 bases). Trimming took off 10 bases at V and 0 bases at J, with 20 bases between the two ends. The CDR3 runs to 16 residues. The V gene's germline CDR1 is ENHRY and CDR2 SYGVKD. CDR3 in DNA: TGTGCCACCGCCCGGGTGGGGGCCCCTAGCACAGATACGCAGTATTTT. Protein product: CATARVGAPSTDTQYF.

The chain has TRBV15 and TRBJ1-1; 8 bases match TRBD1. Per germline, CDR1 LNHNV and CDR2 YYDKDF (reference sequence). CDR3 size: 16 residues. Trimming took 0 bases from V and 5 from J; bases not matched to a gene: 8. The CDR3 bases are TGTGCCACCAGCAGAGATCAGTCAGGGGGCGGGACTGAAGCTTTCTTT. It yields the protein CATSRDQSGGGTEAFF. Full variable domain (missing parts from reference TRBV15 and TRBJ1-1): DAMVIQNPRYQVTQFGKPVTLSCSQTLNHNVMYWYQQKSSQAPKLLFHYYDKDFNNEADTPDNFQSRRPNTSFCFLDIRSPGLGDTAMYLCATSRDQSGGGTEAFFGQGTRLTVV.

The rearrangement joins TRBV6-2 or TRBV6-3 to TRBJ1-4, with 9 bases fitting TRBD1. There are 15 residues in the CDR3. Germline CDR1 is MNHEY and CDR2 is SVGEGT. With V trimmed by 5 bases and J by 8 bases, 9 bases remained unmatched. CDR3 nucleotides: TGTGCCAGCAGTCACACGGACAGGGGTTGGGAAAAACTGTTTTTT. As protein: CASSHTDRGWEKLFF.

This rearrangement joins TRBV27 to TRBJ2-3; D unresolved. The V end lost 5 bases, the J end lost 3 bases, and 9 bases lay between the germline ends. Germline CDR1 MNHEY, CDR2 SMNVEV (reference sequence). CDR3 length: 13 residues. The CDR3 sequence: CASSPTYTDTQYF. The CDR3 DNA reads as TGTGCCAGCAGTCCGACTTATACAGATACGCAGTATTTT.

The genes are TRBV29-1 and TRBJ1-2; D is unresolved. This CDR3 contains 13 residues. V dropped 0 bases and J dropped 4 bases, with 9 bases sitting between them. Germline lookup yields CDR1 SQVTM and CDR2 ANQGSEA. The CDR3 region has the DNA TGCAGCGTTGAAGATCTCGCAGGCTATGGCTACACCTTC. Its translation: CSVEDLAGYGYTF. Filled out from reference TRBV29-1 and TRBJ1-2, the complete variable domain reads SAVISQKPSRDICQRGTSLTIQCQVDSQVTMMFWYRQQPGQSLTLIATANQGSEATYESGFVIDKFPISRPNLTFSTLTVSNMSPEDSSIYLCSVEDLAGYGYTFGSGTRLTVV.

V gene TRBV7-6 combines with J gene TRBJ1-2; 11 bases agree with TRBD1. The CDR3 totals 15 residues. Germline assignment: CDR1 SGHVS and CDR2 FNYEAQ. V dropped 5 bases and J dropped 4; count of bases not matched to a gene: 6. The CDR3 spells CASSPRTGGIYGYTF. The CDR3 region has the DNA TGTGCCAGCAGCCCCCGGACAGGGGGCATCTATGGCTACACCTTC.

CDR3 residues: CASSLTQSGAGYTF. Written as DNA, the CDR3 is TGTGCCAGCAGCTTAACTCAGAGCGGAGCGGGCTACACCTTC. This rearrangement joins TRBV5-5 to TRBJ1-2; D remains ambiguous. V lost 2 bases, J lost 8 bases, and 16 bases lay in between. Germline values: CDR1 SGHKS, CDR2 YYEKEE (reference sequence). The CDR3 runs 14 residues.

The chain combines TRBV30 with TRBJ1-1; D uncertain. Germline V CDR1 and CDR2: GTSNPN, SVGIG (reference sequence). Trimming cost V 1 base and J 6 bases, with 15 bases left between them. The CDR3 sequence is 14 residues long. The CDR3 coding sequence is TGTGCCTGGAGTGCGAGTCAGGTGGTCCCTGAAGCTTTCTTT. Protein product: CAWSASQVVPEAFF.

The CDR3 DNA reads as TGCGCCAGCAGCCAAGACGGGACAGGGGGACAAGAGACCCAGTACTTC. Encoded protein: CASSQDGTGGQETQYF. The rearrangement joins TRBV4-1 to TRBJ2-5, with TRBD1 matching over 11 bases. The CDR3 consists of 16 residues. The germline V gene encodes CDR1 MGHRA and CDR2 YSYEKL. V dropped 0 bases and J dropped 2; count of bases not matched to a gene: 2.

The chain links TRBV6-4 to TRBJ2-1, with 8 bases that match TRBD2. CDR3 length: 14 amino acids. CDR1 is MRHNA, CDR2 SNTAGT, per germline. With V trimmed by 3 bases and J by 6 bases, 4 bases remained unmatched. CDR3 bases: TGTGCCAGCAGTGAGGCGGGAGGAGGCAATGAGCAGTTCTTC. This encodes CASSEAGGGNEQFF.

CDR3 loop: CASSSYRVGTNGYTF. The CDR3 nucleotides are TGTGCCAGCAGCTCCTACAGAGTGGGGACAAACGGCTACACCTTC. This chain joins TRBV7-2 and TRBJ1-2; a possible D gene is TRBD1 (6 bases). Germline CDR1 SGHTA, CDR2 FQGNSA. This CDR3 has 15 amino acids. The V end was cut by 4 bases, the J end by 8 bases, with 20 bases between.

The chain has TRBV5-1 and TRBJ1-3, with 8 bases matching TRBD1. The J segment lost 5 bases and the V segment lost 3 bases, leaving 4 bases of the junction unmatched. Germline CDR1 SGHRS, CDR2 YFSETQ. The CDR3 sequence is 14 residues long. This chain's CDR3 is CASSYAGGRNTIYF. CDR3 coding DNA: TGCGCCAGCAGCTATGCAGGGGGCCGAAACACCATATATTTT.

The chain combines TRBV3-1 (or the pseudogene TRBV3-2) with TRBJ2-1, with D tentatively TRBD2 (6 bases). This CDR3 spans 18 amino acids. Germline CDR1 and CDR2: LGHDT and YNNKEL (reference sequence). Trimming removed 4 bases from V and 0 bases from J, with 19 bases in between. The CDR3 sequence: CASSRDPGGPSSYNEQFF. The CDR3 bases are TGTGCCAGCAGCCGGGACCCAGGAGGGCCTAGCTCCTACAATGAGCAGTTCTTC.

The CDR3 DNA is TGCGCCAGCAGCTTGGGATGGGGACAGGGTGGAGATACGCAGTATTTT. It is translated as CASSLGWGQGGDTQYF. The chain uses TRBV5-1 and TRBJ2-3, with 9 bases aligning to TRBD1. V dropped 0 bases and J dropped 5; count of bases not matched to a gene: 7. The length of the CDR3 is 16 residues. The germline gives CDR1 SGHRS, CDR2 YFSETQ. The full variable domain, completed using reference TRBV5-1 and TRBJ2-3, is KAGVTQTPRYLIKTRGQQVTLSCSPISGHRSVSWYQQTPGQGLQFLFEYFSETQRNKGNFPGRFSGRQFSNSRSEMNVSTLELGDSALYLCASSLGWGQGGDTQYFGPGTRLTVL.

This rearrangement joins TRBV5-4 to TRBJ2-3; 8 bases line up with TRBD2. V shed 1 base, J shed 4 bases, and the junction held 5 bases outside the gene matches. This CDR3 is built from 15 residues. Germline V gives CDR1 SGHNT, CDR2 YYREEE (reference sequence). CDR3 loop: CASSLRGGLADTQYF. The CDR3 nucleotides read TGTGCCAGCAGCTTGCGGGGGGGGCTCGCAGATACGCAGTATTTT. The full variable domain, in which reference TRBV5-4 and TRBJ2-3 provide the parts outside the CDR3, is ETGVTQSPTHLIKTRGQQVTLRCSSQSGHNTVSWYQQALGQGPQFIFQYYREEENGRGNFPPRFSGLQFPNYSSELNVNALELDDSALYLCASSLRGGLADTQYFGPGTRLTVL.

This chain links TRBV29-1 with TRBJ1-1; 8 bases fit TRBD1. Unmatched junction bases numbered 5, after V lost 7 bases and J lost 4 bases. CDR1 and CDR2 (germline): SQVTM, ANQGSEA. This CDR3 region has 12 residues. The CDR3 DNA reads as TGCAGCGCGACAGGGGTGACCACTGAAGCTTTCTTT. Encoded protein: CSATGVTTEAFF.

The rearrangement uses TRBV5-1 and TRBJ2-7, with 8 bases lining up with TRBD1. Germline loops: CDR1 SGHRS, CDR2 YFSETQ. This CDR3 has 17 amino acids. V lost 2 bases to trimming and J lost 5 bases; unmatched junction nucleotides: 15. CDR3 sequence: CASSLPVEGQGGHEQYF. CDR3 bases: TGCGCCAGCAGCTTACCGGTCGAAGGACAGGGTGGCCACGAGCAGTACTTC.